A selection of T cell receptor beta chains follows, all from one sample in a study of OX40 agonist ivuxolimab in advanced cancers. This table comes from immunoSEQ multiplex PCR, and its TCRdb copy is limited to in-frame clones, with some not included. In the table there are over 50,000 clones, roughly 90% of which are singletons. The sequenced sample was CD4+ or CD8+ T cells sorted from blood, obtained in a trial of the OX40 agonist ivuxolimab. The origin of the receptors is an adult with an advanced solid tumor such as melanoma, head and neck, liver or kidney cancer. The CDR3 runs from the conserved cysteine through the conserved F or W. A D gene is named only where the DNA matches it firmly. Expanded clones get a size class; other rows say once, few or many, or leave the size out.

>TRBJ1-4|.|TRBV28|.
TGTGCCAGCCGTCAGGGGATGGGTGAAAAACTGTTTTTT
CASRQGMGEKLFF
>TRBJ1-5|.|TRBV28|.
TGTGCCAGCAGTCAAAGAGATCAGCCCCAGCATTTT
CASSQRDQPQHF
>TRBJ2-1|.|TRBV27|.
TGTGCCAGCAGTTTAGAGACAGCGACCTACAATGAGCAGTTCTTC
CASSLETATYNEQFF
>TRBJ2-1|.|TRBV27|once
TGTGCCAGCAGTCCCCCGATCGTCAGCTCCTACAATGAGCAGTTCTTC
CASSPPIVSSYNEQFF
>TRBJ1-1|.|TRBV29-1|.
TGCAGCGTTGCCCGGACTGAAGCTTTCTTT
CSVARTEAFF
>TRBJ1-1|.|TRBV30|.
TGTGCCTGGAGTGCAGGCAAATCCACTGAAGCTTTCTTT
CAWSAGKSTEAFF
>TRBJ1-1|TRBD1|TRBV7-9|.
TGTGCCAGCAGCCATTCGACAGGGGCGAACACTGAAGCTTTCTTT
CASSHSTGANTEAFF
>TRBJ2-3|.|TRBV14|.
TGTGCCAGCAGCCGGCAGGGCCTTAGCACAGATACGCAGTATTTT
CASSRQGLSTDTQYF
>TRBJ1-4|TRBD1|TRBV27|.
TGTGCCAGCCTATTCGAAGGGGGCGACGGTGAAAAACTGTTTTTT
CASLFEGGDGEKLFF
>TRBJ1-4|.|TRBV19|.
TGTGCCAGTAGTATGGGGACGGGACGAACTAATGAAAAACTGTTTTTT
CASSMGTGRTNEKLFF
>TRBJ2-5|.|TRBV7-2|.
TGTGCCAGCAGCTTAGTCCAACAAGAGACCCAGTACTTC
CASSLVQQETQYF
>TRBJ1-1|.|TRBV30|.
TGTGCCTGGAGTCGAGGGGGGGCTAACACTGAAGCTTTCTTT
CAWSRGGANTEAFF
>TRBJ1-2|TRBD1|TRBV2|once
TGTGCCAGCAGCCGACAGGGATCCTCCTATGGCTACACCTTC
CASSRQGSSYGYTF
>TRBJ1-4|.|TRBV5-1|.
TGCGCCAGCAGCTTGAGTACTGTCGGGACGGATTATGAAAAACTGTTTTTT
CASSLSTVGTDYEKLFF
>TRBJ2-2|TRBD1|TRBV5-4|few
TGTGCCAGCAGCTTTCAAGACAGGGGCTCCGGGGAGCTGTTTTTT
CASSFQDRGSGELFF
>TRBJ2-7|.|TRBV27|.
TGTGCAACGAAGGGGAGAGCGGGTGTCTCCTACGAGCAGTACTTC
CATKGRAGVSYEQYF
>TRBJ2-7|.|TRBV19|.
TGTGCCAGTAGTATCACATACCAGGATATTACCTACGAGCAGTACTTC
CASSITYQDITYEQYF
>TRBJ2-5|.|TRBV6-1|.
TGTGCCAGCGCCGGGACGGACCAAGAGACCCAGTACTTC
CASAGTDQETQYF
>TRBJ2-3|TRBD1|TRBV19|.
TGTGCCAGTAGTAATGGACAGGGGCTTCGTCGGGTGTATTTT
CASSNGQGLRRVYF
>TRBJ1-4|TRBD1|TRBV18|.
TGTGCCAGCTCACCACCGAAAGGGACAGCCCAGAATGAAAAACTGTTTTTT
CASSPPKGTAQNEKLFF
>TRBJ2-7|.|TRBV6-6|.
TGTGCCAGCAGGGGGCAGGGAATTCCCTCCTACGAGCAGTACTTC
CASRGQGIPSYEQYF
>TRBJ2-7|TRBD2|TRBV2|.
TGTGCCAGCAACCGTTGGGGGGGCGAGCAGTACTTC
CASNRWGGEQYF
>TRBJ2-1|TRBD2|TRBV19|.
TGTGCCAGTAGTAAAGGACTAGCGGGAGTAGGGTCCTACAATGAGCAGTTCTTC
CASSKGLAGVGSYNEQFF
>TRBJ2-3|TRBD1|TRBV6-6|.
TGTGCCAGCAGACCGGGACAGTACACAGATACGCAGTATTTT
CASRPGQYTDTQYF
>TRBJ2-7|.|TRBV29-1|.
TGCAGCGTTGAAGCCGCCAGTCTAGGGGGTGAGCAGTACTTC
CSVEAASLGGEQYF
>TRBJ1-2|TRBD1|TRBV30|few
TGTGCCTGGCAAAGGACAGGGACGGCATATGGCTACACCTTC
CAWQRTGTAYGYTF
>TRBJ1-4|.|TRBV11-2|once
TGTGCCAGCAGCGGGGCCCCGATAGGGGAAAAACTGTTTTTT
CASSGAPIGEKLFF
>TRBJ2-3|TRBD2|TRBV5-1|.
TGCGCCAGCAGTTTAGCGGGAGGCACAGATACGCAGTATTTT
CASSLAGGTDTQYF
>TRBJ2-3|.|TRBV2|.
TGTGCCAGCAGCTCCGGGCAGGGCACAGATACGCAGTATTTT
CASSSGQGTDTQYF
>TRBJ1-5|TRBD1|TRBV25-1|.
TGTGCCAGCAGTAAATCAGGGGGGGCAAGCAATCAGCCCCAGCATTTT
CASSKSGGASNQPQHF
>TRBJ1-2|.|TRBV11-2|.
TGTGCCAGCAGCTTAGATCATACAGACTATGGCTACACCTTC
CASSLDHTDYGYTF
>TRBJ2-4|.|TRBV29-1|.
TGCAGCGTTGGTGAGGGGGGAAACATTCAGTACTTC
CSVGEGGNIQYF
>TRBJ1-4|TRBD1|TRBV6-1|.
TGTGCCAGCAGTACCTCAGGGGGCGTAGGTGAAAAACTGTTTTTT
CASSTSGGVGEKLFF
>TRBJ1-1|.|TRBV7-3|.
TGTGCCAGCAGCTCGTCGTCTCGGATTGGAGAAGCTTTCTTT
CASSSSSRIGEAFF
>TRBJ1-1|.|TRBV6-6|.
TGTGCCAGCAGTTACGGCGCAACTGGCACTGAAGCTTTCTTT
CASSYGATGTEAFF
>TRBJ2-1|TRBD1|TRBV2|.
TGTGCCCTCCGGGACAGCTACAATGAGCAGTTCTTC
CALRDSYNEQFF
>TRBJ1-5|.|TRBV27|.
TGTGCCAGCAGGGACATGGGTGGGGGGGGTCAGCCCCAGCATTTT
CASRDMGGGGQPQHF
>TRBJ1-4|.|TRBV25-1|.
TGTGCCAGCAGTGAAGGAGGGGCAGTGGGGGCTGAAAAACTGTTTTTT
CASSEGGAVGAEKLFF
>TRBJ2-5|TRBD2|TRBV11-2|.
TGTGCCAGCAGCTTAATGGCGGGGGGGCAGGAGACCCAGTACTTC
CASSLMAGGQETQYF
>TRBJ2-4|TRBD2|TRBV19|.
TGTGCCACGACTTCGACTAGCGGGGGCGGTAACCAAAACATTCAGTACTTC
CATTSTSGGGNQNIQYF
>TRBJ2-6|.|TRBV10-3|.
TGTGCCATCAGTGACCTAGGGGGATCTGGGGCCAACGTCCTGACTTTC
CAISDLGGSGANVLTF
>TRBJ1-4|.|TRBV6-5|.
TGTGCCAGCAGTTACTCCCGCCGGGGGGTTGAAAAACTGTTTTTT
CASSYSRRGVEKLFF
>TRBJ1-5|.|TRBV2|.
TGTGCCAGCAGGGGACTGTGGAATCAGCCCCAGCATTTT
CASRGLWNQPQHF
>TRBJ2-3|TRBD2|TRBV11-2|.
TGTGCCAGCAGTGCAGCGGGAGGACTGATCACAGATACGCAGTATTTT
CASSAAGGLITDTQYF
>TRBJ2-1|.|TRBV7-2|.
TGTGCCAGCAGCCCCGTCTCAGTGAGCTCCTACAATGAGCAGTTCTTC
CASSPVSVSSYNEQFF
>TRBJ1-5|.|TRBV6-5|.
TGTGCCAGCGGGCCCACTGTTAAGGAGCCCCAGCATTTT
CASGPTVKEPQHF
>TRBJ2-5|TRBD2|TRBV12-5|.
TGTGCTAGTGGTTCTAGCGGGATAATGACGGAGACCCAGTACTTC
CASGSSGIMTETQYF
>TRBJ2-5|.|TRBV20-1|.
TGCAGTGCTAGCTCTCAGGAGACCCAGTACTTC
CSASSQETQYF
>TRBJ1-1|TRBD1|TRBV4-1|once
TGCGCCAGCAGGATGGGACAGCTAAACACTGAAGCTTTCTTT
CASRMGQLNTEAFF
>TRBJ2-1|TRBD2|TRBV11-2|once
TGTGCCAGCAGCTCCCCTAGGCGGGGGGTTTCCAATGAGCAGTTCTTC
CASSSPRRGVSNEQFF
>TRBJ2-1|.|TRBV7-9|.
TGTGCCAGCAGCCTCAGGTCCCGGGACAATGAGCAGTTCTTC
CASSLRSRDNEQFF
>TRBJ2-3|TRBD2|TRBV5-1|.
TGCGCCAGCAGCTTATCCCTAGCGGGAGGGCCAGGAGATACGCAGTATTTT
CASSLSLAGGPGDTQYF
>TRBJ1-1|.|TRBV20-1|.
TGCAGTGCCAATAGGAACACTGAAGCTTTCTTT
CSANRNTEAFF